These T cell receptor beta chains were read from a single sample in a study of T cells in Graves' hyperthyroidism and ophthalmopathy. TCRdb processed the multiplex PCR reads anew with MiXCR; each CDR3 protein has one entry. The table records some 490,000 distinct CDR3 sequences, 22% of them present only once. The sequencing sample was made of blood. These receptors were obtained from a woman between 65 and 79 years old with Graves' ophthalmopathy. Each CDR3 is given without its conserved first and last residue. Fields, in order: V gene, J gene, CDR3 protein.

V gene: TRBV20-1; J gene: TRBJ1-6; CDR3 protein: SASQGYDNSPLH
V gene: TRBV2; J gene: TRBJ1-2; CDR3 protein: ASRGAHGYT
V gene: TRBV6-2/TRBV6-3; J gene: TRBJ1-1; CDR3 protein: ASSYSRTEAF
V gene: TRBV6-2/TRBV6-3; J gene: TRBJ2-1; CDR3 protein: ASSYGWGENNEQF
V gene: TRBV7-9; J gene: TRBJ2-2; CDR3 protein: ASKPPGQGAGGELF
V gene: TRBV4-3; J gene: TRBJ1-1; CDR3 protein: ASSQDWGVNTEAF
V gene: TRBV11-2; J gene: TRBJ1-6; CDR3 protein: ASSFGRANSPLH
V gene: TRBV4-1; J gene: TRBJ1-2; CDR3 protein: ASSQEAEVWNYGYT
V gene: TRBV7-9; J gene: TRBJ1-3; CDR3 protein: ASSARDTIY
V gene: TRBV10-3; J gene: TRBJ2-5; CDR3 protein: ATSQGETQY
V gene: TRBV2; J gene: TRBJ1-6; CDR3 protein: ASSENGVSPLH
V gene: TRBV5-4; J gene: TRBJ1-1; CDR3 protein: ASSLVGVDTEAF
V gene: TRBV20-1; J gene: TRBJ2-1; CDR3 protein: SARVGTINYNEQF
V gene: TRBV10-1; J gene: TRBJ2-3; CDR3 protein: ASSGGSRSDTQY
V gene: TRBV12-3/TRBV12-4; J gene: TRBJ1-1; CDR3 protein: ASSLSRKAF
V gene: TRBV25-1; J gene: TRBJ1-2; CDR3 protein: ASSESGRSRGYT
V gene: TRBV2; J gene: TRBJ1-1; CDR3 protein: ASRFHGTNAFANTEAF
V gene: TRBV28; J gene: TRBJ1-5; CDR3 protein: ASRQGLGQPQH
V gene: TRBV9; J gene: TRBJ2-1; CDR3 protein: ASNVVGGGISDNEQF
V gene: TRBV9; J gene: TRBJ2-1; CDR3 protein: ASSPLGLAGQEQF
V gene: TRBV12-3/TRBV12-4; J gene: TRBJ2-1; CDR3 protein: ASSLSRERGEQF
V gene: TRBV24-1; J gene: TRBJ1-3; CDR3 protein: ATSGGGSGGNTIY
V gene: TRBV12-3/TRBV12-4; J gene: TRBJ1-5; CDR3 protein: ASSFKIGLNSNQPQH
V gene: TRBV19; J gene: TRBJ2-5; CDR3 protein: ASSWTDRQETQY
V gene: TRBV7-9; J gene: TRBJ2-3; CDR3 protein: ASSFSRRPLADTQY
V gene: TRBV24-1; J gene: TRBJ2-5; CDR3 protein: ATSDGQGGVDQSETQY
V gene: TRBV27; J gene: TRBJ1-2; CDR3 protein: ASSWARDYGYT
V gene: TRBV15; J gene: TRBJ1-2; CDR3 protein: ATSRGILYGYT
V gene: TRBV5-1; J gene: TRBJ1-1; CDR3 protein: ASSSDLGYEAF
V gene: TRBV11-2; J gene: TRBJ2-1; CDR3 protein: ASSFQPLNEQF
V gene: TRBV7-8; J gene: TRBJ2-5; CDR3 protein: ASKTRGGETQY
V gene: TRBV10-2; J gene: TRBJ2-7; CDR3 protein: ATGAPASYEQY
V gene: TRBV2; J gene: TRBJ2-1; CDR3 protein: ASSPLTSYNEQF
V gene: TRBV7-3; J gene: TRBJ2-1; CDR3 protein: ASSWLAEDEQF
V gene: TRBV28; J gene: TRBJ2-7; CDR3 protein: ASSSAAAGTYEQY
V gene: TRBV6-2/TRBV6-3; J gene: TRBJ2-5; CDR3 protein: ASSGVSGQGAQY
V gene: TRBV30; J gene: TRBJ2-7; CDR3 protein: AWSFSGPGDERY
V gene: TRBV12-3/TRBV12-4; J gene: TRBJ2-2; CDR3 protein: ARRPCGRGNTGELF
V gene: TRBV2; J gene: TRBJ1-1; CDR3 protein: ASLGHLNTEAF
V gene: TRBV6-1; J gene: TRBJ2-5; CDR3 protein: ASSIFRGLETQY
V gene: TRBV7-9; J gene: TRBJ1-1; CDR3 protein: ASSLRSGMAF
V gene: TRBV10-2; J gene: TRBJ2-5; CDR3 protein: ASRRLAGPQETQY
V gene: TRBV5-1; J gene: TRBJ2-1; CDR3 protein: ASSLGAGVNPEQF
V gene: TRBV19; J gene: TRBJ2-5; CDR3 protein: ASSVGTSGSGTQY
V gene: TRBV6-5; J gene: TRBJ2-7; CDR3 protein: ASSYSLGGSYEQY
V gene: TRBV7-2; J gene: TRBJ2-7; CDR3 protein: ASSLGSSGHPTKQY
V gene: TRBV6-1; J gene: TRBJ2-6; CDR3 protein: ASRTSRGVSSGANVLT
V gene: TRBV29-1; J gene: TRBJ2-2; CDR3 protein: SVRQGAGELF
V gene: TRBV11-2; J gene: TRBJ1-2; CDR3 protein: AAPGEAWGYYGYT
V gene: TRBV28; J gene: TRBJ2-7; CDR3 protein: ASSVQYEQY
V gene: TRBV29-1; J gene: TRBJ1-5; CDR3 protein: SVTDSNQPQH
V gene: TRBV20-1; J gene: TRBJ2-7; CDR3 protein: SARGFGGGRYEQY
V gene: TRBV6-4; J gene: TRBJ2-1; CDR3 protein: ASSDSESGEQF
V gene: TRBV5-6; J gene: TRBJ2-1; CDR3 protein: ASSSPRGSGRDNEQF